This T cell receptor (beta chain) was sequenced for a study of tumor and adjacent non-tumor tissue in lung cancer. In the study overall: Patients comprised about a dozen adenocarcinoma, 2 squamous cell carcinoma and 1 small cell lung cancer. General observations from the study: Compared with tumor, normal lung showed significantly lower TCR diversity.

TCRbeta libraries were built with three rounds of nested PCR, modified from ARM-PCR. TCRdb passed the multiplex PCR reads through MiXCR, listing each CDR3 protein once. The sample contains about 85,000 distinct CDR3 sequences, more than 60% of which appear only once. This clonotype was seen ten or more times. The antigen is unknown. This sample's RNA came from whole unsorted tissue. Newly diagnosed lung cancer patients had thoracic surgery in China, August–late 2014, without prior chemotherapy. The CDR3 contains 16 residues. The germline V gene encodes CDR1 SGHAT and CDR2 FQDESV (reference sequence). The V end was cut by 1 base, the J end by 2 bases, with 9 bases between.

This rearrangement joins TRBV11-1 to TRBJ2-6, with D maybe TRBD1 (6 bases). Sequencing input: lung tumor tissue. This TCR was sampled from a man between 65 and 85 years old with non-small cell lung cancer. CDR3 bases: TGTGCCAGCAGCTTAGTCGCAGGGGCTGGGGCCAACGTCCTGACTTTC. Amino acids: CASSLVAGAGANVLTF.